This is a list of T cell receptor beta chains from one sample in a study of cytomegalovirus exposure and HLA in healthy donors. The repertoire was sequenced with immunoSEQ multiplex PCR; TCRdb's copy has only in-frame clones and lacks some. The sample yields 200,000 to 300,000 clones, roughly 82% seen once. Sequenced material: PBMCs. The receptors were sampled from a woman between 40 and 50 years old in good health and CMV-seropositive. CDR3s include the opening cysteine and the closing phenylalanine or tryptophan. D genes are given only for firm matches. Size is stated for part of the rows, as once, few or many counts, or as a class when the clone is expanded.

TRBJ2-5	TRBV7-7	few	TRBD2	CASSPRIGGEQYF	TGTGCCAGCAGTCCTCGGATCGGGGGGGAGCAGTACTTC
TRBJ2-7	TRBV5-6	.	TRBD2	CASSRSGGPSYEQYF	TGTGCCAGCAGCCGGAGCGGGGGGCCTTCCTACGAGCAGTACTTC
TRBJ2-4	TRBV11-2	.	.	CASSPMLNIQYF	TGTGCCAGCAGCCCTATGCTAAACATTCAGTACTTC
TRBJ2-7	TRBV27	.	TRBD2	CASSLQIPGRREFGNEQYF	TGTGCCAGCAGTTTACAGATCCCGGGGAGGCGGGAGTTTGGTAACGAGCAGTACTTC
TRBJ2-5	TRBV6-6	.	TRBD1	CASSYRDRGRLREQYF	TGTGCCAGCAGTTACCGGGACAGGGGGCGCCTACGGGAGCAGTACTTC
TRBJ1-1	TRBV19	.	.	CASSIARDKGAFF	TGTGCCAGTAGTATTGCCCGGGACAAGGGAGCTTTCTTT
TRBJ1-5	TRBV28	.	.	CASAGNNQPQHF	TGTGCCAGCGCAGGGAACAATCAGCCCCAGCATTTT
TRBJ2-7	TRBV2	.	.	CASRGPSYEQYF	TGTGCCAGCAGGGGCCCTTCCTACGAGCAGTACTTC
TRBJ1-4	TRBV5-1	.	.	CASRMGLAEKLFF	TGCGCCAGCAGAATGGGACTCGCTGAAAAACTGTTTTTT
TRBJ2-1	TRBV6-6	.	TRBD1	CASSQQTGYNEQFF	TGTGCCAGCAGTCAACAGACAGGGTACAATGAGCAGTTCTTC
TRBJ1-2	TRBV6-5	.	TRBD1	CASRSLQGATF	TGTGCCAGCCGATCGTTACAGGGGGCGACCTTC
TRBJ1-2	TRBV7-3	once	.	CASSLTHPLGGSGYTF	TGTGCCAGCAGCTTAACGCACCCGTTAGGAGGGAGCGGCTACACCTTC
TRBJ1-2	TRBV19	.	TRBD1	CASSIDRDRPYGYTF	TGTGCCAGTAGTATAGACCGGGACAGACCCTATGGCTACACCTTC
TRBJ2-1	TRBV5-8	.	TRBD2	CASSVAHLGRGDYNEQFF	TGTGCCAGCAGCGTTGCCCACCTCGGGAGGGGGGATTACAATGAGCAGTTCTTC
TRBJ1-5	TRBV4-1	.	TRBD1	CASSPRDRGTTSNQPQHF	TGCGCCAGCAGCCCCCGGGACAGGGGAACTACTAGCAATCAGCCCCAGCATTTT
TRBJ2-7	TRBV10-3	few	TRBD1	CAASQGDRGNGPYF	TGTGCCGCCTCTCAGGGGGACAGGGGGAATGGTCCGTACTTC
TRBJ1-1	TRBV19	.	TRBD1	CASSIDREGEAFF	TGTGCCAGTAGCATAGACAGGGAGGGTGAAGCTTTCTTT
TRBJ2-1	TRBV27	.	.	CASSLSGSYNEQFF	TGTGCCAGCAGTTTGTCGGGGAGCTACAATGAGCAGTTCTTC
TRBJ1-2	TRBV9	few	TRBD1	CASSADGQGYGYTF	TGTGCCAGCAGCGCGGACGGACAGGGCTATGGCTACACCTTC
TRBJ1-1	TRBV6-5	.	.	CASSSPAGINTEAFF	TGTGCCAGCAGTTCCCCGGCAGGAATAAACACTGAAGCTTTCTTT
TRBJ1-5	TRBV6-5	.	TRBD1	CASSRDRVGNQPQHF	TGTGCCAGCAGCCGCGACAGGGTCGGGAATCAGCCCCAGCATTTT
TRBJ1-5	TRBV7-8	.	.	CASSPRFGGGYQPQHF	TGTGCCAGCAGCCCCAGGTTTGGGGGGGGCTATCAGCCCCAGCATTTT
TRBJ1-3	TRBV2	.	TRBD1	CASSDRGRGLPLSGNTIYF	TGTGCCAGCAGTGATCGGGGCAGGGGGTTACCGCTGAGTGGAAACACCATATATTTT
TRBJ2-5	TRBV9	.	TRBD2	CASSVTSGALGETQYF	TGTGCCAGCAGCGTAACTAGCGGGGCCCTTGGGGAGACCCAGTACTTC
TRBJ2-3	TRBV21-1	once	.	CASSPTGSDTQYF	TGTGCCAGCAGCCCTACAGGGTCAGATACGCAGTATTTT
TRBJ2-1	TRBV7-2	.	TRBD2	CASSLAGLAGSEQFF	TGTGCCAGCAGCTTAGCGGGACTAGCGGGGAGCGAGCAGTTCTTC
TRBJ2-1	TRBV7-9	.	TRBD2	CASISPGLASNEQFF	TGTGCCAGCATTTCGCCGGGACTAGCTTCCAATGAGCAGTTCTTC
TRBJ2-5	TRBV29-1	once	.	CSVVLGETQYF	TGCAGCGTCGTACTAGGGGAGACCCAGTACTTC
TRBJ2-1	TRBV7-3	.	TRBD1	CASSWGQQGSEQFF	TGTGCCAGCAGCTGGGGGCAACAGGGGAGCGAGCAGTTCTTC
TRBJ2-4	TRBV4-1	.	TRBD2	CASGPLTSGFKNIQYF	TGCGCCAGCGGCCCTTTAACTAGCGGGTTCAAAAACATTCAGTACTTC
TRBJ1-3	TRBV30	.	.	CAWSVRTGTGNTIYF	TGTGCCTGGAGTGTACGGACCGGGACAGGAAACACCATATATTTT
TRBJ1-1	TRBV6-6	.	TRBD1	CASSPRTGRTEAFF	TGTGCCAGCAGTCCCCGGACAGGCCGAACTGAAGCTTTCTTT
TRBJ2-1	TRBV7-8	.	TRBD2	CASSLVSSGGIDEQFF	TGTGCCAGCAGCTTAGTTAGTAGCGGGGGGATCGATGAGCAGTTCTTC
TRBJ1-2	TRBV18	.	.	CASSPLGGNVNGYTF	TGTGCCAGCTCACCACTCGGGGGGAACGTGAATGGCTACACCTTC
TRBJ2-1	TRBV2	.	TRBD1	CCRGSSYNEQFF	TGCTGCAGGGGGAGCTCCTACAATGAGCAGTTCTTC
TRBJ1-1	TRBV10-1	once	.	CASSGNGGSGFNTEAFF	TGCGCCAGCAGTGGAAATGGGGGGTCCGGCTTTAACACTGAAGCTTTCTTT
TRBJ1-5	TRBV5-1	.	TRBD1	CASSLTSGGFQPQHF	TGCGCCAGCAGCTTGACGTCAGGGGGCTTTCAGCCCCAGCATTTT
TRBJ2-7	TRBV7-9	.	TRBD2	CASTPGGPDEQYF	TGTGCCAGCACCCCGGGGGGTCCGGACGAGCAGTACTTC
TRBJ2-2	TRBV10-3	.	.	CAIRRQGHTGELFF	TGTGCCATCAGGCGTCAGGGGCACACCGGGGAGCTGTTTTTT
TRBJ2-5	TRBV19	.	.	CASSFTPRHLQETQYF	TGTGCCAGTAGTTTCACCCCAAGACACCTACAAGAGACCCAGTACTTC
TRBJ1-2	TRBV7-9	.	TRBD1	CASSRQGANYGYTF	TGTGCCAGCAGTCGACAGGGGGCTAACTATGGCTACACCTTC
TRBJ2-3	TRBV2	few	.	CASSEIKRDTDTQYF	TGTGCCAGCAGTGAAATAAAACGGGATACGGATACGCAGTATTTT
TRBJ2-1	TRBV19	.	.	CASSTSSRNTNNEQFF	TGTGCCAGTAGTACCTCCTCTAGAAATACCAACAATGAGCAGTTCTTC
TRBJ1-5	TRBV7-9	.	.	CASSSDSYSNQPQHF	TGTGCCAGCAGCTCCGACAGTTATAGCAATCAGCCCCAGCATTTT
TRBJ2-3	TRBV4-3	.	.	CASSHIRQATSTDTQYF	TGCGCCAGCAGCCATATCCGACAGGCAACTAGCACAGATACGCAGTATTTT
TRBJ2-3	TRBV10-3	.	.	CAISERGEGDTQYF	TGTGCCATCAGTGAGAGGGGGGAGGGAGATACGCAGTATTTT
TRBJ1-4	TRBV11-3	.	.	CANPLCSSGEKLFF	TGTGCCAACCCTCTTTGCTCTAGTGGAGAAAAACTGTTTTTT
TRBJ2-7	TRBV5-1	.	TRBD1	CASSATGGNYEQYF	TGCGCCAGCAGCGCTACAGGGGGCAACTACGAGCAGTACTTC
TRBJ2-2	TRBV7-9	.	TRBD1	CASSPTGTGELFF	TGTGCCAGCAGCCCGACAGGGACCGGGGAGCTGTTTTTT